The 8 T cell receptor beta chains below all came from one sample that was sequenced in a study of immune heterogeneity within non-small cell lung tumors. It was with 32 V and 13 J primers that multiplex PCR amplified TCR beta CDR3. TCRdb re-called the multiplex PCR reads with MiXCR, one entry per CDR3 protein. Here the sample spans tens of thousands of distinct CDR3 sequences, about 29% being singletons. Template input was genomic DNA from bulk tumor (about 600 ng per sample). From each primary tumor, several far-apart biopsies were obtained during surgery. Undergoing curative surgery were patients whose non-small cell lung cancer was untreated and newly diagnosed. Sequenced material: lung tumor tissue. These receptor sequences come from a man in his forties or fifties with non-small cell lung cancer.

V is TRBV2 and J is TRBJ2-2; TRBD2 might be the D (5 bases). V shed 6 bases and J shed 0 bases, with 8 bases lying between them. Germline V gene lookup returns CDR1 SNHLY and CDR2 FYNNEI. The CDR3 is made up of 14 amino acids. CDR3: CASSGVPNTGELFF. CDR3 coding DNA: TGTGCCAGCAGCGGGGTCCCGAACACCGGGGAGCTGTTTTTT.

The chain combines TRBV19 with TRBJ1-3; no definite D call. The V and J ends lost 9 bases and 0 bases respectively, with 12 bases between them. Germline CDR1 reads LNHDA; CDR2 reads SQIVND (reference sequence). CDR3 length equals 14 residues. CDR3 in DNA: TGTGCCAGCGCCGACCTGAGCTCTGGAAACACCATATATTTT. Translation: CASADLSSGNTIYF.

This clonotype was picked up a small number of times. The chain combines TRBV9 with TRBJ1-2; 10 nucleotides align to TRBD1. The CDR3 totals 13 residues. After removal of 4 bases from V and 8 bases from J, the junction contained 5 bases not matched to a gene. The germline V gene has CDR1 SGDLS and CDR2 YYNGEE. The CDR3 DNA is TGTGCCAGCAGCCGACAGGGGGCATACGGCTACACCTTC. It translates to CASSRQGAYGYTF.

The table lists this clonotype with a few counts. This chain connects TRBV7-2 to TRBJ1-1; TRBD1 might be the D (5 bases). V shed 4 bases and J shed 2 bases, with 11 bases lying between them. The CDR3 is 14 amino acids. Germline CDR1 is SGHTA and CDR2 is FQGNSA. In nucleotides, the CDR3 is TGTGCCAGCAGCTATGGAACAGGAAACACTGAAGCTTTCTTT. Encoded protein: CASSYGTGNTEAFF.

The chain employs TRBV6-2 or TRBV6-3 and TRBJ1-1; possible D gene TRBD1, 6 bases. This CDR3 is built from 17 residues. V shed 0 bases and J shed 0 bases, with 14 bases lying between them. Germline assignment: CDR1 MNHEY and CDR2 SVGEGT. The DNA for the CDR3 is TGTGCCAGCAGTTACTCATTCGGGGGCCGCATGAACACTGAAGCTTTCTTT. As protein: CASSYSFGGRMNTEAFF.

This chain uses TRBV5-1 with TRBJ1-1; D remains ambiguous. The CDR3 is made up of 15 amino acids. Deletions cut 4 bases from V and 5 bases from J, with 18 bases between. Germline V gene sequence: CDR1 SGHRS, CDR2 YFSETQ. The CDR3 DNA reads as TGCGCCAGCAGCGGCGGTACGGGGATTGGGACTGAAGCTTTCTTT. Amino acid sequence: CASSGGTGIGTEAFF.

The V and J genes are TRBV7-2 and TRBJ1-5, with D tentatively TRBD1 (6 bases). Trimming removed 5 bases at V and 3 bases at J, with 14 bases between. The CDR3 loop spans 15 amino acids. The germline gives CDR1 SGHTA, CDR2 FQGNSA. This chain's CDR3 is CASSKGRTVNQPQHF. The CDR3 nucleotides are TGTGCCAGCAGCAAGGGGCGGACAGTCAATCAGCCCCAGCATTTT.

This clonotype has just a few counts. The chain recombines TRBV18 with TRBJ1-5; the D gene is possibly TRBD1 (6 bases). The CDR3 is made up of 15 amino acids. Trimming pared 3 bases from V and 0 bases from J, leaving 9 bases between. Germline V gene sequence: CDR1 KGHSH, CDR2 LQKENI. The CDR3 is CASSPDSNSNQPQHF. In DNA, the CDR3 is TGTGCCAGCTCACCGGACAGCAATAGCAATCAGCCCCAGCATTTT. The full variable domain, its missing parts supplied by reference TRBV18 and TRBJ1-5, is NAGVMQNPRHLVRRRGQEARLRCSPMKGHSHVYWYRQLPEEGLKFMVYLQKENIIDESGMPKERFSAEFPKEGPSILRIQQVVRGDSAAYFCASSPDSNSNQPQHFGDGTRLSIL.